This T cell receptor (beta chain) stems from a study of T-cell memory formation after mild COVID-19. Findings and caveats of the study: For contracting clones, CD4+ ones sat mainly in CM and EM, CD8+ in EMRA. There was a balanced CD4/CD8 profile in clones contracting day 15 to 85, and later expanders leaned CD4+.

TCRdb passed the 5' RACE reads through MiXCR, listing each CDR3 protein once. The sample holds under 300,000 distinct CDR3 sequences; less than 9.5% are singletons and the top ten take approximately 23%. Ten or more counts support this clonotype. Its antigen is as yet unknown. Germline V gene data show CDR1 as LGHNA and CDR2 as YSLEER. The CDR3 has 14 residues. V was shortened by 6 bases and J by 1 base, with 10 bases between the two germline ends. V usage is TRBV4-3 and J usage is TRBJ1-3; D may be TRBD1 (5 bases). The sequenced material came from PBMCs or a T cell subset sorted from them (not recorded which). The clonotype was recovered from a man aged 18-30 years who had mild COVID-19 (a few samples of this study predate the infection). Cell type and time point are not known. This chain's CDR3 is CASSSGGSGNTIYF. The DNA of the CDR3 is TGCGCCAGCAGTTCCGGGGGGTCTGGAAACACCATATATTTT.